This T cell receptor delta chain was observed in a study of Vδ1+ human thymocytes. The study's findings and limits: Unlike peripheral blood Vdelta1+ controls, thymic delta-chain sequences included 15% to 20% Vdelta2 and few Vdelta3. Thymic TRG and TRD repertoires appeared highly polyclonal, with Gaussian CDR3 length distributions.

RNA was extracted from the cells and then reverse transcribed. CDR3 amplicons came from multiplex PCR with pooled V-gene forward and constant-region reverse primers. TCRdb repeated clone calling on the multiplex PCR reads with CATT. The data contain 24,000 or so delta-chain clones, 25% to 30% of them singletons. After alphabeta T cell depletion, CD3+ Vdelta1+ Vdelta2- thymocytes were sorted. Germline CDR1 is TSWWSYY and CDR2 is QGS. Trimming at V came to 4 bases and at J to 1 base, leaving 10 bases not matched to a gene. This CDR3 contains 17 residues. At least ten counts were recorded for this clone. The antigen remains undetermined. Other DNA sequences from this sample encode an identical CDR3 as well.

Sequencing used Vdelta1+ gamma-delta thymocytes from the thymus. Subset described: FACS-sorted CD3+ TCRalphabeta- TCRVdelta1+ TCRVdelta2- thymocytes. The TCR originated in a boy younger than two who had congenital heart surgery. The rearrangement joins TRDV1 to TRDJ1, with 9 bases that match TRDD2. CDR3 loop: CALGVPSYVYSTDKLIF. Here the CDR3 DNA reads TGTGCTCTTGGGGTACCTTCCTACGTATACTCCACCGATAAACTCATCTTT.